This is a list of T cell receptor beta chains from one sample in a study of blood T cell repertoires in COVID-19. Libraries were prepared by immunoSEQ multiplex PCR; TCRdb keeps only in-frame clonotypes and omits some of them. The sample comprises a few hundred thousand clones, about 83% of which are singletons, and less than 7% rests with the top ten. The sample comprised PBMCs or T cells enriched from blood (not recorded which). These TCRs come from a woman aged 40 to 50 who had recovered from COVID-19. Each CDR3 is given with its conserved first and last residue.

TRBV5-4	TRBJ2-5	CASSWTSGTAEETQYF
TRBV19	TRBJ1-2	CASRGQNFNYGYTF
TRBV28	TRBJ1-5	CASSTWGDSNQPQHF
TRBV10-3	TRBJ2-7	CAISDLSGSPQAYEQYF
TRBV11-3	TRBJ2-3	CASSSPPGGRGSDTQYF
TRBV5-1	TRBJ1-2	CASSLGQGLNYGYTF
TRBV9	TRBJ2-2	CASSVASLGLTLNTGELFF
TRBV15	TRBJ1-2	CATSIAGGTGGGYTF
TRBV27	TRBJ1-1	CASSLSRGQPEAFF
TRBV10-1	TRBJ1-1	CASSGQKNTEAFF
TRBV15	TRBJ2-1	CATSRDRGSYNEQFF
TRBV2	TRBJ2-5	CASSARQIQETQYF
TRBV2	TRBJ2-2	CASSELASGTGELFF
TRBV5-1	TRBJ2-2	CASSQNLQGFGELFF
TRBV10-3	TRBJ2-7	CAISESTTGVTYEQYF
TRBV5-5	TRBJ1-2	CASSPLLDRDGYTF
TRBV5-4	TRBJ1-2	CASNSFHGPTGGYTF
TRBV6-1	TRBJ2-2	CASSELGLAGTGELFF
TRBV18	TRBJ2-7	CASSEARMGYEQYF
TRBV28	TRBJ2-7	CASSFSGTDYEQYF
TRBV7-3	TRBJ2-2	CASSLLVGADRFGELFF
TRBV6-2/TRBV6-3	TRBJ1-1	CASSYFTGDTEAFF
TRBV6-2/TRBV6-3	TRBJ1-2	CASSWHRGSNYGYTF
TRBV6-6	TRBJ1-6	CASSGPQDRDSPLHF
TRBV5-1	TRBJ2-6	CASSSDNSGANVLTF
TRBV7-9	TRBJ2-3	CASSPPLAGTDTQYF
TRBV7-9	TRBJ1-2	CASSLVAGVTIYGYTF
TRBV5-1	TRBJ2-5	CASSMGPVGRETQYF
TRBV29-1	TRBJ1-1	CSVSGTTNTEAFF